These 9 T cell receptor beta chains were sequenced from one sample in a study of shared clonotypes between healthy human individuals. Assay: immunoSEQ multiplex PCR; the TCRdb copy retains only in-frame clones and omits some. The table includes fewer than 800,000 clones, about 90% detected once. The naive CD8 subset, CD45RO-negative cells positively selected for CCR7, excluded terminally differentiated effector memory CD45RA+ cells. The sequenced material came from naive CD8+ T cells sorted from blood. Receptor source: a man aged 25-45 years in good health.

The V and J genes are TRBV30 and TRBJ2-1; TRBD1 might be the D (5 bases). CDR1 and CDR2 from the germline V gene are GTSNPN and SVGIG (reference sequence). The CDR3 runs to 14 residues. The V and J ends lost 2 bases and 1 base respectively, with 9 bases between them. In DNA, the CDR3 is TGTGCCTGGAGTACTGACAGTTCCTACAATGAGCAGTTCTTC. Protein: CAWSTDSSYNEQFF.

The chain uses TRBV4-1 and TRBJ2-7, with D possibly TRBD2 on 5 matching bases. The V gene's germline CDR1 is MGHRA and CDR2 YSYEKL. V was shortened by 1 base and J by 4 bases, with 11 bases between the two germline ends. This CDR3 has 14 amino acids. The CDR3 nucleotides are TGCGCCAGCAGCCAAGGAGGGCACCCTTACGAGCAGTACTTC. This sequence encodes CASSQGGHPYEQYF.

The V and J genes are TRBV18 and TRBJ2-7; no reliable D call. This CDR3 has 15 residues. Germline CDR1 reads KGHSH; CDR2 reads LQKENI. Trimming stripped 2 bases from V and 5 bases from J, with 16 bases between. The CDR3 is CASSPVDGFLDEQYF. The DNA for the CDR3 is TGTGCCAGCTCACCAGTTGATGGGTTTCTAGACGAGCAGTACTTC.

This rearrangement joins TRBV27 to TRBJ1-4; TRBD1 might be the D (6 bases). This CDR3 spans 14 amino acids. Deletions cut 4 bases from V and 5 bases from J, with 11 bases between. Germline loops: CDR1 MNHEY, CDR2 SMNVEV (reference sequence). In nucleotides, the CDR3 is TGTGCCAGCAGTTCACGGACAGAAAATGAAAAACTGTTTTTT. Its translation is CASSSRTENEKLFF.

The rearrangement joins TRBV6-1 to TRBJ1-4; no definite D call. The CDR3 has 14 residues. V lost 7 bases and J lost 3, with 12 bases in between. CDR1 is MNHNS and CDR2 is SASEGT in the germline V gene. This chain's CDR3 is CASNLHYPNEKLFF. CDR3 nucleotides: TGTGCCAGCAACCTACATTACCCTAATGAAAAACTGTTTTTT.

J is TRBJ2-1 and V is TRBV5-4, with a weak D call TRBD2 (6 bases). CDR1 and CDR2 (germline): SGHNT, YYREEE (reference sequence). The V end was cut by 0 bases, the J end by 6 bases, with 16 bases between. This CDR3 has 16 amino acids. CDR3 coding DNA: TGTGCCAGCAGCTTGGCCATTTTTGGGGGAGGCAATGAGCAGTTCTTC. Its protein product is CASSLAIFGGGNEQFF.

This chain joins TRBV6-5 and TRBJ1-1, with D tentatively TRBD1 (6 bases). Germline-derived CDR1 and CDR2 are MNHEY and SVGAGI. V lost 7 bases, J lost 3 bases, and 15 bases lay in between. The CDR3 has 14 residues. The DNA for the CDR3 is TGTGCCAGCACCAGTCCAGGGGCGTACACTGAAGCTTTCTTT. This translates into CASTSPGAYTEAFF.

V is TRBV27 and J is TRBJ1-2; the D is unclear. The CDR3 totals 13 residues. Deletions cut 3 bases from V and 5 bases from J, with 10 bases between. Germline CDR1 and CDR2: MNHEY and SMNVEV (reference sequence). The chain's CDR3 is CASSFTAGYGYTF. CDR3 nucleotides: TGTGCCAGCAGTTTTACAGCGGGGTATGGCTACACCTTC.

The rearrangement links TRBV10-1 to TRBJ2-2; D not resolved. In germline, CDR1 is WNHNN, CDR2 SYGVQD (reference sequence). The length of the CDR3 is 17 residues. V was shortened by 3 bases and J by 0 bases, with 14 bases between the two germline ends. The chain's CDR3 is CASSDMSVNANTGELFF. As DNA, the CDR3 is TGCGCCAGCAGTGACATGAGTGTGAACGCGAACACCGGGGAGCTGTTTTTT.